The 25 T cell receptor beta chains reported below all come from one sample, sequenced in a study of blood T cell repertoires in COVID-19. The table came from immunoSEQ multiplex PCR; TCRdb's copy has only in-frame clones and leaves some out. The sample has some 330,000 clones, more than 75% seen once. The specimen sequenced was peripheral blood. All receptors come from a woman aged 45-65 years with active or convalescent COVID-19.

V is TRBV18 and J is TRBJ1-3, with D unresolved. The V end was cut by 4 bases, the J end by 0 bases, with 13 bases between. The CDR3 loop spans 16 amino acids. The germline gives CDR1 KGHSH, CDR2 LQKENI. DNA for the CDR3: TGTGCCAGCTCACTCTCCTCTCCCTCCTCTGGAAACACCATATATTTT. The encoded protein is CASSLSSPSSGNTIYF.

In this sample, this clone turned up a few times. This CDR3 is also generated by other DNA sequences in the sample. The chain is built from TRBV6-6 and TRBJ1-5, with 8 bases fitting TRBD1. Trimming cost V 6 bases and J 3 bases; bases outside gene matches: 1. The germline V gene encodes CDR1 MNHNY and CDR2 SVGAGI (reference sequence). This CDR3 contains 13 residues. The CDR3 DNA is TGTGCCAGCAGGGACAGGGACAATCAGCCCCAGCATTTT. Encoded protein: CASRDRDNQPQHF.

The chain uses TRBV10-3 and TRBJ2-2, with TRBD1 identical over 11 bases. In germline, CDR1 is ENHRY, CDR2 SYGVKD. V was pared by 6 bases and J by 3 bases, with 0 bases of the junction left unmatched. This CDR3 is built from 14 residues. The CDR3 bases are TGTGCCATCAGGGGACAGGGGGACACCGGGGAGCTGTTTTTT. Protein product: CAIRGQGDTGELFF.

The chain combines TRBV4-1 with TRBJ1-2, with D unclear. Germline V gene data show CDR1 as MGHRA and CDR2 as YSYEKL. This CDR3 has 13 residues. Trimming shortened V by 0 bases and J by 2 bases, and 4 bases separated the two germline ends. The CDR3 reads CASSQDGNYGYTF. DNA for the CDR3: TGCGCCAGCAGCCAAGATGGCAACTATGGCTACACCTTC.

The rearrangement uses TRBV7-6 and TRBJ1-5, with 8 bases fitting TRBD1. The germline CDR1 and CDR2 sequences are SGHVS and FNYEAQ. CDR3 length: 13 residues. Trimming took 4 bases from V and 7 from J; bases not matched to a gene: 3. CDR3 sequence reads: CASSSQGGQPQHF. The CDR3 nucleotides read TGTGCCAGCAGCTCACAGGGGGGCCAGCCCCAGCATTTT.

The CDR3 region is CASSVGPGQSGNTIYF. The CDR3 nucleotides read TGTGCCAGCAGTGTGGGCCCGGGACAATCTGGAAACACCATATATTTT. The genes are TRBV2 and TRBJ1-3, with D perhaps TRBD1 (6 bases). Trimming removed 4 bases from V and 1 base from J, with 14 bases in between. The CDR3 totals 16 residues. CDR1 SNHLY and CDR2 FYNNEI come from the germline V gene.

V and J are TRBV28 and TRBJ2-7; D not certain. The V end lost 3 bases, the J end lost 3 bases, and 9 bases lay between the germline ends. Germline lookup yields CDR1 MDHEN and CDR2 SYDVKM. CDR3 length equals 13 residues. The CDR3 loop is CASSFLSRYEQYF. For the CDR3, the DNA is TGTGCCAGCAGTTTTCTAAGCCGCTACGAGCAGTACTTC.

V is TRBV6-2 or TRBV6-3 and J is TRBJ1-1; a weak D match, TRBD1 (5 bases). V was shortened by 2 bases and J by 0 bases, with 13 bases between the two germline ends. The CDR3 is 16 residues long. The germline CDR1 and CDR2 sequences are MNHEY and SVGEGT. The CDR3 DNA is TGTGCCAGCAGTTACGGGGGAGGAGGGGTGAACACTGAAGCTTTCTTT. Translation gives CASSYGGGGVNTEAFF.

The rearrangement joins TRBV30 to TRBJ1-5; the D gene is possibly TRBD1 (5 bases). Trimming shortened V by 3 bases and J by 0 bases, and 12 bases separated the two germline ends. Per the germline V gene, CDR1 is GTSNPN and CDR2 is SVGIG (reference sequence). This CDR3 comprises 15 residues. CDR3 sequence: CAWSPGHSSNQPQHF. CDR3 in DNA: TGTGCCTGGAGCCCTGGACATTCTAGCAATCAGCCCCAGCATTTT.

The chain carries TRBV7-9 and TRBJ1-5, with TRBD1 matching 9 bases. The CDR3 runs 17 residues. V gave up 4 bases and J gave up 0 bases; unmatched junction bases: 7. CDR1 is SEHNR, CDR2 FQNEAQ, per germline (reference sequence). The CDR3 protein is CASSSWTGDYSNQPQHF. CDR3 DNA sequence: TGTGCCAGCAGCTCTTGGACAGGGGATTATAGCAATCAGCCCCAGCATTTT.

The chain employs TRBV15 and TRBJ1-1; TRBD1 matches 7 bases. Germline V gene sequence: CDR1 LNHNV, CDR2 YYDKDF (reference sequence). Germline trimming cut 1 base from V and 4 bases from J; bases unmatched to any gene: 9. The CDR3 sequence is 16 residues long. The CDR3 nucleotides read TGTGCCACCAGCAGAGGGAGGGGGACAGCGGCCACTGAAGCTTTCTTT. Translation gives CATSRGRGTAATEAFF.

The chain employs TRBV19 and TRBJ2-1; 9 bases fit TRBD2. The CDR3 sequence is 16 residues long. The junction had 10 bases not matched to a gene; V was cut back by 7 bases and J by 3 bases. Germline V lookup: CDR1 LNHDA, CDR2 SQIVND (reference sequence). The CDR3 sequence is CASKGTSPHFYNEQFF. The CDR3 coding sequence is TGTGCCAGTAAAGGGACTAGCCCTCACTTCTACAATGAGCAGTTCTTC.

The chain links TRBV28 to TRBJ2-7; D is possibly TRBD1 (6 bases). The V and J ends lost 6 bases and 1 base respectively, with 10 bases between them. CDR3 length: 13 amino acids. CDR1 MDHEN and CDR2 SYDVKM come from the germline V gene. The CDR3 DNA sequence: TGTGCCAGCAGGAAAACAGGGTCCTACGAGCAGTACTTC. Its translation is CASRKTGSYEQYF.

The chain recombines TRBV19 with TRBJ1-1; D gene ambiguous. The CDR3 has 16 residues. Trimming stripped 6 bases from V and 1 base from J, with 18 bases between. In germline, CDR1 is LNHDA, CDR2 SQIVND (reference sequence). The CDR3 protein is CASRAPSKAGNTEAFF. The CDR3, as DNA: TGTGCCAGTAGAGCCCCAAGTAAGGCAGGGAACACTGAAGCTTTCTTT.

A remark on this clone: Different DNA sequences within this sample yield the same CDR3. The V gene is TRBV18, the J gene TRBJ1-2; 7 nucleotides align to TRBD1. This CDR3 has 13 residues. The trim removed 6 bases at V and 3 bases at J, leaving 4 bases unmatched. Germline-derived CDR1 and CDR2 are KGHSH and LQKENI. CDR3 nucleotide sequence: TGTGCCAGCTCCCCAGACAGGGACTATGGCTACACCTTC. As protein: CASSPDRDYGYTF.

The chain employs TRBV28 and TRBJ1-4; 9 nucleotides agree with TRBD1. CDR1 is MDHEN, CDR2 SYDVKM, per germline. There are 15 residues in the CDR3. V shed 7 bases and J 4 bases; nucleotides not matched to a gene: 7. CDR3 coding DNA: TGTGCCAGCAACTTGGGACAGGGATTTAATGAAAAACTGTTTTTT. It translates to CASNLGQGFNEKLFF. The complete variable domain, with remaining parts taken from reference TRBV28 and TRBJ1-4, reads DVKVTQSSRYLVKRTGEKVFLECVQDMDHENMFWYRQDPGLGLRLIYFSYDVKMKEKGDIPEGYSVSREKKERFSLILESASTNQTSMYLCASNLGQGFNEKLFFGSGTQLSVL.

The chain carries TRBV5-4 and TRBJ1-4; D might be TRBD1 (6 bases). Per the germline V gene, CDR1 is SGHNT and CDR2 is YYREEE (reference sequence). CDR3 size: 18 residues. Trimming stripped 4 bases from V and 0 bases from J, with 19 bases between. This CDR3 reads CASSPTTGGPSTNEKLFF. CDR3 DNA sequence: TGTGCCAGCAGCCCGACGACAGGAGGCCCTTCAACTAATGAAAAACTGTTTTTT.

This clone was seen just once. This sequence joins TRBV4-2 and TRBJ1-4, with 8 positions matching TRBD1. V was clipped by 4 bases and J by 7 bases; unmatched bases: 5. The length of the CDR3 is 14 residues. Per the germline V gene, CDR1 is LGHNA and CDR2 is YNFKEQ. The CDR3 loop reads CASSLGQGGEKLFF. The DNA for the CDR3 is TGTGCCAGCAGCCTCGGACAGGGAGGTGAAAAACTGTTTTTT.

The V call is TRBV29-1, the J call TRBJ1-2; a possible D gene is TRBD1 (6 bases). Germline assignment: CDR1 SQVTM and CDR2 ANQGSEA. The CDR3 runs 14 residues. The V and J ends lost 4 bases and 1 base respectively, with 13 bases between them. The CDR3 DNA reads as TGCAGCGTTGGGACAGAAAATTATAACTATGGCTACACCTTC. Its translation: CSVGTENYNYGYTF. The full variable domain, with the rest looked up from reference TRBV29-1 and TRBJ1-2, is SAVISQKPSRDICQRGTSLTIQCQVDSQVTMMFWYRQQPGQSLTLIATANQGSEATYESGFVIDKFPISRPNLTFSTLTVSNMSPEDSSIYLCSVGTENYNYGYTFGSGTRLTVV.

J is TRBJ2-7 and V is TRBV28; a possible D gene is TRBD1 (6 bases). The germline V gene has CDR1 MDHEN and CDR2 SYDVKM. V was clipped by 3 bases and J by 2 bases, with 23 bases between them. The CDR3 contains 18 residues. CDR3 bases: TGTGCCAGCAGTTTTCTTTCACAGGGTACCATAGTAGCCTACGAGCAGTACTTC. This encodes CASSFLSQGTIVAYEQYF.

V is TRBV5-1 and J is TRBJ1-4, with 10 nucleotides matching TRBD1. CDR3 length equals 16 residues. The V segment lost 2 bases and the J segment 6 bases; nucleotides outside the gene matches: 7. Germline V gene sequence: CDR1 SGHRS, CDR2 YFSETQ. Here the CDR3 reads CASSLIKGTGDEKLFF. The DNA for the CDR3 is TGCGCCAGCAGCTTAATTAAGGGGACAGGGGATGAAAAACTGTTTTTT.

This clone was observed once. The chain has TRBV6-2 or TRBV6-3 and TRBJ2-5; 10 nucleotides line up with TRBD1. Germline V gene sequence: CDR1 MNHEY, CDR2 SVGEGT. The CDR3 spans 16 residues. With V trimmed by 2 bases and J by 4 bases, 7 bases remained unmatched. The CDR3 coding sequence is TGTGCCAGCAGTTACCCCGGGACAGGGGTTGCAGAGACCCAGTACTTC. Translating it yields CASSYPGTGVAETQYF.

The chain carries TRBV28 and TRBJ1-2; D is unclear. Trimming took 3 bases from V and 5 from J, leaving 7 bases between them. This CDR3 region has 12 residues. Germline CDR1 reads MDHEN; CDR2 reads SYDVKM. DNA for the CDR3: TGTGCCAGCAGTTTCCGGAGATATGGCTACACCTTC. As protein: CASSFRRYGYTF.

The chain uses TRBV6-4 and TRBJ1-6; D call uncertain. Germline CDR1 and CDR2: MRHNA and SNTAGT. V dropped 9 bases and J dropped 14 bases, with 8 bases sitting between them. The length of the CDR3 is 9 residues. CDR3 nucleotides: TGTGCCAGGGGCGATACCCTCCACTTT. Residues: CARGDTLHF.

This clone has only one observation. The chain recombines TRBV3-1 (or the pseudogene TRBV3-2) with TRBJ2-5; TRBD1 matches 8 bases. The V and J ends lost 3 bases and 5 bases, in that order; junction bases with no gene match: 8. The CDR3 length is 15 residues. Germline V gene sequence: CDR1 LGHDT, CDR2 YNNKEL (reference sequence). The CDR3 DNA follows: TGTGCCAGCAGCCATTCCCCAGGGGGCGAGGAGACCCAGTACTTC. This codes for CASSHSPGGEETQYF.